This T cell receptor (beta chain) was recovered during a study of Graves' ophthalmopathy and Graves' hyperthyroidism. Study as a whole: Peripheral blood samples were taken at initial diagnosis, before any treatment. General study findings and limits: Progression of ophthalmopathy was predicted by the model with about 68% sensitivity and roughly 74% specificity.

Included hyperthyroidism patients were aged 18 to 65 and newly diagnosed (under 2 months' duration). The PBMCs had their origin in less than 13 ml of fresh peripheral blood. This clonotype was found many times. The antigen is not known. The CDR3 length is 14 residues. The germline CDR1 and CDR2 sequences are LNHDA and SQIVND (reference sequence). Trimming removed 3 bases from V and 7 bases from J, with 13 bases in between. The study amplified TCR beta CDR3 regions using RNA transcripts. An opening RT-PCR round employed HTBI primers and preceded a second-round multiplex PCR. One entry per CDR3 protein, called by TCRdb with MiXCR from the multiplex PCR reads. The sample has over 500,000 distinct CDR3 sequences; about 20% are singletons.

This clonotype originated in a woman aged 18 to 35 with stable Graves' hyperthyroidism. Some clones in this sample may be carry-over from other donors' samples. V gene TRBV19 combines with J gene TRBJ2-4; possible D gene TRBD1, 5 bases. Sequences were obtained from peripheral blood. The CDR3 spells CASSMPGSTNIQYF. The DNA of the CDR3 is TGTGCCAGTAGTATGCCAGGGTCTACGAACATTCAGTACTTC.